This TCR beta chain was identified during a study of human T cells and chemical hapten exposure. TCRdb re-analysed the RACE reads in MiXCR, keeping a single row per CDR3 protein. The sample has tens of thousands of distinct CDR3 sequences; over 6.5% are singletons. Unmatched junction bases numbered 13, after V lost 0 bases and J lost 11 bases. The CDR3 is made up of 17 amino acids. CDR1 SEHNR and CDR2 FQNEAQ come from the germline V gene (reference sequence). Time point in this sample: healthy volunteer bleed at 6 weeks. Extraction of total RNA was performed on unfractionated whole blood. The V gene is TRBV7-9, the J gene TRBJ2-1; the match to TRBD2 covers 10 bases. The clonotype was recovered from a male donor in good health. Some clones in this sample may be carry-over from other donors' samples. The sample comprised whole blood. The CDR3 DNA sequence: TGTGCCAGCAGCTTAGCTAAGGGACTAGCGACAGGGAGACAGCAGTTCTTC. As protein: CASSLAKGLATGRQQFF.